One T cell receptor (beta chain) is described in this entry. The antigen remains undetermined. Method: immunoSEQ multiplex PCR; TCRdb's copy keeps in-frame clones and lacks some. In the table there are approximately 140,000 clones, 90% to 95% of which are singletons. CDR3 size: 14 residues. Germline assignment: CDR1 SEHNR and CDR2 FQNEAQ (reference sequence). V lost 6 bases, J lost 1 base, and 12 bases lay in between. The data derive from a study of T cell responses to AZD1222 COVID-19 vaccine. Broader study findings: Unmutated regions of variants are reportedly targeted by nearly half of spike-specific TCRs. Of the AZD1222 recipients, only five to seven were seropositive at baseline. Researchers took repertoire samples only after the peak T cell response had come.

The receptor was derived from an adult who received the AZD1222 COVID-19 vaccine. The rearrangement links TRBV7-9 to TRBJ1-1; D remains ambiguous. Sequencing used peripheral blood, obtained 28 days after the second AZD1222 dose. This CDR3 is CASSQEVGNTEAFF. CDR3 coding DNA: TGTGCCAGCAGTCAGGAAGTTGGGAACACTGAAGCTTTCTTT.